Listed here are 20 T cell receptor beta chains from one sample, sequenced in a study of cytomegalovirus exposure and HLA in healthy donors. PCR used 60 Vbeta primers and 13 Jbeta primers. Profiling relied on immunoSEQ multiplex PCR, and the TCRdb table lists in-frame clones only, not all of them. The sample has about 90,000 clones; about 67% are singletons. Sequences were obtained from PBMCs. The receptors were gathered from a woman aged 18-29 years in good health and CMV-seropositive.

The V gene is TRBV18, the J gene TRBJ2-7, with D unresolved. In germline, CDR1 is KGHSH, CDR2 LQKENI. The CDR3 extends over 15 amino acids. Trimming took 0 bases from V and 2 from J, leaving 11 bases between them. Here the CDR3 reads CASSPPSKPAYEQYF. In DNA, the CDR3 is TGTGCCAGCTCACCACCCTCTAAACCCGCCTACGAGCAGTACTTC.

This chain links TRBV4-3 with TRBJ2-7; D may be TRBD1 (6 bases). In germline, CDR1 is LGHNA, CDR2 YSLEER. CDR3 length equals 14 residues. Trimming pared 5 bases from V and 0 bases from J, leaving 11 bases between. This CDR3 reads CASSGDTYSYEQYF. Here the CDR3 DNA reads TGCGCCAGCAGCGGGGACACATACTCCTACGAGCAGTACTTC.

The V gene is TRBV18, the J gene TRBJ2-5; TRBD1 agrees at 8 bases. Germline CDR1 KGHSH, CDR2 LQKENI. V lost 3 bases, J lost 4 bases, and 10 bases stayed unmatched. The CDR3 extends over 16 amino acids. The CDR3, as DNA: TGTGCCAGCTCACCTCGGGGGCAGGGGGCAGGAGAGACCCAGTACTTC. Translated: CASSPRGQGAGETQYF. Full variable domain (rest looked up from reference TRBV18 and TRBJ2-5): NAGVMQNPRHLVRRRGQEARLRCSPMKGHSHVYWYRQLPEEGLKFMVYLQKENIIDESGMPKERFSAEFPKEGPSILRIQQVVRGDSAAYFCASSPRGQGAGETQYFGPGTRLLVL.

V and J are TRBV2 and TRBJ2-7, with D perhaps TRBD1 (5 bases). V was pared by 4 bases and J by 2 bases, with 6 bases between. The CDR3 has 12 amino acids. From germline, CDR1 is SNHLY and CDR2 FYNNEI. As DNA, the CDR3 is TGTGCCAGCAGTGGGGGCCCCTACGAGCAGTACTTC. Protein sequence: CASSGGPYEQYF.

The rearrangement uses TRBV6-5 and TRBJ2-3; TRBD2 agrees at 8 bases. This CDR3 has 15 residues. V was pared by 0 bases and J by 8 bases, with 7 bases of the junction left unmatched. Germline CDR1 and CDR2: MNHEY and SVGAGI. CDR3 in amino acids: CASSYSNRGLATQYF. The CDR3 nucleotides read TGTGCCAGCAGTTACTCGAATCGAGGACTAGCTACGCAGTATTTT.

The rearrangement joins TRBV6-5 to TRBJ2-7; D possibly corresponds to TRBD1 (6 bases). Germline V gene sequence: CDR1 MNHEY, CDR2 SVGAGI. The CDR3 covers 15 residues. V lost 5 bases to trimming and J lost 0 bases, with 14 bases between them. CDR3 protein: CASSIRDTSSYEQYF. CDR3 sequence (DNA): TGTGCCAGCAGTATCCGGGACACTAGCTCCTACGAGCAGTACTTC.

This clone was observed a single time. CDR3 DNA: TGTGCCAGTAGTATAGTTGGGGCGAGCACAGATACGCAGTATTTT. Protein: CASSIVGASTDTQYF. V usage is TRBV19 and J usage is TRBJ2-3; D is perhaps TRBD1 (5 bases). V was trimmed by 1 base and J by 0 bases, leaving 8 bases between them. Germline values: CDR1 LNHDA, CDR2 SQIVND (reference sequence). The CDR3 runs 15 residues.

The V gene is TRBV18, the J gene TRBJ1-1; unclear D gene. Germline V gene lookup returns CDR1 KGHSH and CDR2 LQKENI. There are 12 residues in the CDR3. Trimming removed 3 bases from V and 7 bases from J, with 9 bases in between. The CDR3 nucleotides read TGTGCCAGCTCACCTGCGGGAAATGAAGCTTTCTTT. Protein: CASSPAGNEAFF.

The chain couples TRBV7-2 to TRBJ2-7, with 9 bases lining up with TRBD2. The ends lost 2 bases at V and 6 bases at J; junction bases unmatched: 5. This CDR3 region has 14 residues. Germline V lookup: CDR1 SGHTA, CDR2 FQGNSA. CDR3 bases: TGTGCCAGCAGCTTATGGGGCGGGAGGGGCGAGCAGTACTTC. Its translation is CASSLWGGRGEQYF.

This chain links TRBV9 with TRBJ1-2; D unclear. Germline CDR1 and CDR2: SGDLS and YYNGEE. Trimming left V 4 bases short and J 1 base short, with 11 bases between. This CDR3 spans 14 amino acids. The CDR3 loop reads CASSPEALNYGYTF. CDR3 in DNA: TGTGCCAGCAGCCCGGAGGCCCTTAACTATGGCTACACCTTC.

This clone was picked up a small number of times. The chain uses TRBV5-1 and TRBJ2-3; TRBD2 might be the D (6 bases). Trimming shortened V by 4 bases and J by 14 bases, and 17 bases separated the two germline ends. Germline V gene sequence: CDR1 SGHRS, CDR2 YFSETQ. The CDR3 runs to 12 residues. For the CDR3, the DNA is TGCGCCAGCAGCGAACCTCGGGGGTCCGCGTATTTT. Amino acid sequence: CASSEPRGSAYF.

This chain joins TRBV5-4 and TRBJ1-1, with 10 bases aligning to TRBD1. Germline values: CDR1 SGHNT, CDR2 YYREEE (reference sequence). V trimming: 4 bases; J trimming: 4 bases; junction bases outside the gene matches: 1. The CDR3 length is 13 residues. The CDR3 loop reads CASSRTGGTEAFF. DNA for the CDR3: TGTGCCAGCAGCAGGACAGGGGGCACTGAAGCTTTCTTT.

This chain joins TRBV10-3 and TRBJ2-1; D perhaps matches TRBD1 (6 bases). CDR1 and CDR2 (germline): ENHRY, SYGVKD. The germline V and J ends were trimmed by 3 bases and 8 bases, with 14 bases remaining between them. The CDR3 is 14 amino acids. The CDR3, as DNA: TGTGCCATCAGTGATATACAGGGATCGCATGAGCAGTTCTTC. This encodes CAISDIQGSHEQFF.

The chain employs TRBV7-9 and TRBJ2-5; 8 nucleotides match TRBD1. J gave up 0 bases and V 1 base, and 1 base lay outside the gene matches. The germline gives CDR1 SEHNR, CDR2 FQNEAQ (reference sequence). This CDR3 contains 15 residues. CDR3 loop: CASSLDRGYQETQYF. The DNA of the CDR3 is TGTGCCAGCAGCTTAGACAGGGGGTACCAAGAGACCCAGTACTTC.

The V gene is TRBV7-2, the J gene TRBJ1-4; D unresolved. The CDR3 spans 15 residues. Trimming removed 3 bases from V and 4 bases from J, with 12 bases in between. The germline V gene has CDR1 SGHTA and CDR2 FQGNSA. CDR3 nucleotides: TGTGCCAGCAGCTTCCGTAGCGGACTTAATGAAAAACTGTTTTTT. Protein product: CASSFRSGLNEKLFF.

CDR3 residues: CASSFLAGGPDTQYF. Here the CDR3 DNA reads TGTGCCAGCAGCTTTCTAGCGGGAGGGCCAGATACGCAGTATTTT. The V call is TRBV7-2, the J call TRBJ2-3, with TRBD2 matching over 12 bases. The CDR3 is 15 residues long. V gave up 3 bases and J gave up 4 bases; unmatched junction bases: 2. Germline CDR1 SGHTA, CDR2 FQGNSA.

The gene calls are TRBV11-1 and TRBJ2-4; 9 bases fit TRBD1. In germline, CDR1 is SGHAT, CDR2 FQDESV (reference sequence). This CDR3 contains 17 residues. Losses at the gene ends were 5 bases for V and 5 bases for J; bases not matched to a gene: 13. CDR3 coding DNA: TGTGCCAGCAGCCAAGGTGGGACAGGGATCCGGGAAAACATTCAGTACTTC. Amino acids: CASSQGGTGIRENIQYF.

This sequence joins TRBV12-1 and TRBJ2-1; TRBD2 is the table's D call, not checked against the DNA. TRBV12-1 is annotated as a pseudogene. This CDR3 spans 17 amino acids. As DNA, the CDR3 is TGTGCCAGCAGCTTTGCGGAGCAGGGACTCCCCTCCGATGAGCAGTTCTTC. It translates to CASSFAEQGLPSDEQFF.

This chain joins TRBV10-2 and TRBJ2-7; weak D call: TRBD2 (7 bases). This CDR3 region has 14 residues. Germline values: CDR1 WSHSY, CDR2 SAAADI. V lost 5 bases, J lost 5 bases, and 16 bases lay in between. DNA of the CDR3: TGCGCCAGCAGTCGGGGGGCGAGAAGCGACGAGCAGTACTTC. Translation gives CASSRGARSDEQYF.

J is TRBJ2-7 and V is TRBV5-4, with 9 bases identical to TRBD2. V lost 3 bases and J lost 5; bases outside the gene matches: 9. The germline V gene has CDR1 SGHNT and CDR2 YYREEE (reference sequence). This CDR3 comprises 15 residues. In nucleotides, the CDR3 is TGTGCCAGCAGCTATGAGCGGGAGGCCCCAGACGAGCAGTACTTC. This gives the protein CASSYEREAPDEQYF.